These T cell receptor beta chains were read from a single sample in a study of control samples from healthy donors and cancer patients. The method was immunoSEQ multiplex PCR; TCRdb's version includes in-frame clones alone and lacks a portion of them. The data show 200,000 or so clones, roughly nine tenths seen once. The sample consisted of blood. These TCRs come from a man in his thirties or forties in good health. CDR3s include the opening cysteine and the closing phenylalanine or tryptophan. D genes are given only for firm matches. Some rows mark clone size as missing; the rest say once, few, many or name a class of expanded clone.

>TRBV28|.|TRBJ2-7|12|TRBD1
CASTGQGYEQYF
TGTGCCAGCACAGGACAGGGGTACGAGCAGTACTTC
>TRBV3-1/TRBV3-2|once|TRBJ2-7|15|.
CASSQAPGYSYEQYF
TGTGCCAGCAGCCAAGCTCCAGGGTACTCCTACGAGCAGTACTTC
>TRBV6-5|.|TRBJ1-2|12|.
CASRTGNWGYTF
TGTGCCAGCCGAACAGGGAATTGGGGCTACACCTTC
>TRBV19|.|TRBJ1-1|13|TRBD1
CASYQGARTEAFF
TGTGCCAGTTATCAGGGGGCGAGGACTGAAGCTTTCTTT
>TRBV5-5|.|TRBJ2-3|16|.
CASSFSRGLRTDTQYF
TGTGCCAGCAGCTTTAGTCGCGGGCTTCGCACAGATACGCAGTATTTT
>TRBV10-1|.|TRBJ2-1|17|.
CASSESIQETSYNEQFF
TGCGCCAGCAGTGAGAGTATTCAGGAGACCTCCTACAATGAGCAGTTCTTC
>TRBV4-1|.|TRBJ1-1|14|.
CASSQEPLNTEAFF
TGCGCCAGCAGCCAAGAACCCCTGAACACTGAAGCTTTCTTT
>TRBV29-1|.|TRBJ2-3|14|TRBD2
CSVSTRGGQDTQYF
TGCAGCGTTTCCACTCGGGGGGGCCAAGATACGCAGTATTTT
>TRBV25-1|.|TRBJ1-2|12|TRBD1
CASTGTVYGYTF
TGTGCCAGCACCGGGACAGTATATGGCTACACCTTC
>TRBV12-1|.|TRBJ2-7|14|.
CARFASGGWREQYF
TGTGCCCGGTTCGCGTCGGGGGGGTGGCGCGAGCAGTACTTC
>TRBV24-1|.|TRBJ2-5|16|.
CATSPWGRGGEETQYF
TGTGCCACCAGCCCTTGGGGCAGGGGGGGTGAGGAGACCCAGTACTTC
>TRBV2|.|TRBJ1-3|17|.
CASRDFSTGSSGNTIYF
TGTGCCAGCAGGGACTTCAGCACGGGGTCCTCTGGAAACACCATATATTTT
>TRBV10-1|.|TRBJ2-1|11|TRBD1
CASSGRQGKFF
TGCGCCAGCAGTGGGAGACAGGGGAAGTTCTTC
>TRBV11-2|.|TRBJ1-2|14|.
CASSFAGGRDGYTF
TGTGCCAGCAGCTTCGCCGGGGGGCGGGATGGCTACACCTTC
>TRBV30|.|TRBJ1-5|13|.
CAWSATQNQPQHF
TGTGCCTGGAGTGCTACCCAGAATCAGCCCCAGCATTTT
>TRBV6-1|.|TRBJ1-1|15|TRBD1
CASSEWGRGLTEAFF
TGTGCCAGCAGTGAATGGGGGAGGGGGCTCACTGAAGCTTTCTTT
>TRBV10-1|.|TRBJ1-4|14|.
CASSESATPEKLFF
TGCGCCAGCAGTGAGTCGGCCACACCCGAAAAACTGTTTTTT
>TRBV28|once|TRBJ2-2|14|.
CASSLFPNTGELFF
TGTGCCAGCAGTTTATTCCCAAACACCGGGGAGCTGTTTTTT
>TRBV7-9|.|TRBJ2-2|12|.
CASRDGTGELFF
TGTGCCAGCAGAGACGGAACCGGGGAGCTGTTTTTT
>TRBV18|.|TRBJ1-2|17|.
CASSLGAGANLEYGYTF
TGTGCCAGCTCACTCGGGGCAGGGGCGAACCTTGAATATGGCTACACCTTC
>TRBV2|.|TRBJ1-3|17|TRBD1
CASSDATGRYSGNTIYF
TGTGCCAGCAGTGACGCGACAGGGCGGTATAGTGGAAACACCATATATTTT
>TRBV12-5|.|TRBJ2-1|14|.
CASGQGSSYNEQFF
TGTGCTAGTGGTCAGGGGAGCTCCTACAATGAGCAGTTCTTC
>TRBV5-1|.|TRBJ1-2|16|TRBD1
CASSISGGPANYGYTF
TGCGCCAGCAGCATTTCAGGGGGTCCAGCTAACTATGGCTACACCTTC
>TRBV5-6|.|TRBJ1-6|14|.
CASSTDGYNSPLHF
TGTGCCAGCAGCACGGACGGATATAATTCACCCCTCCACTTT
>TRBV27|.|TRBJ1-1|14|.
CASTMGQVLSEAFF
TGTGCCAGCACCATGGGGCAGGTTCTATCCGAAGCTTTCTTT
>TRBV11-2|once|TRBJ2-3|17|TRBD2
CASSLGVAGGFVDTQYF
TGTGCCAGCAGCTTAGGGGTAGCGGGGGGTTTCGTAGATACGCAGTATTTT
>TRBV2|few|TRBJ1-5|16|.
CASSEALQAGNQPQHF
TGTGCCAGCAGTGAAGCGCTTCAGGCAGGCAATCAGCCCCAGCATTTT
>TRBV30|.|TRBJ1-1|13|TRBD1
CAWSRTGALEPFF
TGTGCCTGGAGCCGAACAGGGGCTTTGGAACCTTTCTTT
>TRBV7-6|.|TRBJ1-6|19|TRBD1
CASSSNDRGFELTDSPLHF
TGTGCCAGCAGCTCGAACGACAGGGGATTCGAATTAACCGATTCACCCCTCCACTTT